A selection of T cell receptor beta chains follows, all from one sample in a study of blood T cell repertoires in COVID-19. Clones were read by immunoSEQ multiplex PCR, and TCRdb kept only the in-frame ones, dropping some. The sample lists approximately 80,000 clones, approximately 85% occurring once. Sequenced material: peripheral blood. Receptors were obtained from a man aged 50-59 years with COVID-19, enrolled during active disease. Both conserved end residues are part of each CDR3. Fields, in order: V gene, D gene, clone size, J gene, CDR3 DNA, CDR3 protein. D genes are given only for firm matches. Clone sizes are given selectively: once, few, many, or a class where the clone is expanded.

TRBV19,-,-,TRBJ1-6,TGTGCCAGTAACGACAGGAATTCACCCCTCCACTTT,CASNDRNSPLHF
TRBV28,TRBD2,-,TRBJ2-1,TGTGCCAGCAACCTTAGCGGGAGGGCCGGTGAGCAGTTCTTC,CASNLSGRAGEQFF
TRBV6-5,-,-,TRBJ2-7,TGTGCCAGCACCTTGTACTTCTACGAGCAGTACTTC,CASTLYFYEQYF
TRBV12-3/TRBV12-4,-,-,TRBJ1-1,TGTGCCAGCAGTTTTACAGGGCCAACTGAAGCTTTCTTT,CASSFTGPTEAFF
TRBV6-2/TRBV6-3,TRBD1,few,TRBJ1-1,TGTGCCAGCAGCGAGGGACAGGGTTCCTCTGAAGCTTTCTTT,CASSEGQGSSEAFF
TRBV6-5,TRBD1,-,TRBJ2-7,TGTGCCAGCAGCAGAACCGGGACAGTCTCCTACGAGCAGTACTTC,CASSRTGTVSYEQYF
TRBV29-1,-,-,TRBJ2-5,TGCAGCGTTGTTGTTTCTAGTAGAGAGACCCAGTACTTC,CSVVVSSRETQYF
TRBV3-1/TRBV3-2,-,few,TRBJ1-1,TGTGCCAGCAGCCAAGGACGGGGTCGGACTGAAGCTTTCTTT,CASSQGRGRTEAFF
TRBV6-6,TRBD2,-,TRBJ2-7,TGTGCCAGCATGGTAGCGGGAGACCGCTACGAGCAGTACTTC,CASMVAGDRYEQYF
TRBV7-9,TRBD2,once,TRBJ2-3,TGTGCCAGCAGTAGCAAACGGACTAGCGTTAATGAAGATACGCAGTATTTT,CASSSKRTSVNEDTQYF
TRBV30,TRBD2,-,TRBJ2-7,TGTGCCTGGAGACCTAGCGGAACCTACGAGCAGTACTTC,CAWRPSGTYEQYF
TRBV30,-,few,TRBJ2-7,TGTGCCTGGAGTCCCTTGTCCGAGCAGTACTTC,CAWSPLSEQYF
TRBV18,-,-,TRBJ2-7,TGTGCCAGCTCACGGGACACCTTATACGAGCAGTACTTC,CASSRDTLYEQYF
TRBV7-8,-,-,TRBJ1-1,TGTGCCAGCAGCTTAACGGGGATTGGGTCCTTCTTCTTT,CASSLTGIGSFFF
TRBV24-1,-,-,TRBJ2-1,TGTGCCACCAGTGATTTACGGGGTTCGCGCAATGAGCAGTTCTTC,CATSDLRGSRNEQFF
TRBV6-1,TRBD1,-,TRBJ1-2,TGTGCCAGCAGTGGGGAACGGACAGGGTTTGGCTATGGCTACACCTTC,CASSGERTGFGYGYTF
TRBV18,-,-,TRBJ2-5,TGTGCCAGCTCATGGCTCGACAGGGGAGGGGAGACCCAGTACTTC,CASSWLDRGGETQYF
TRBV12-3/TRBV12-4,-,-,TRBJ2-7,TGTGCCAGCAGTTTAGGAGGGGAGCAGTACTTC,CASSLGGEQYF
TRBV19,-,-,TRBJ1-1,TGTGCCAGTAGTATAGGTAATGCTGCCGGTGAAGCTTTCTTT,CASSIGNAAGEAFF
TRBV2,-,medium-sized,TRBJ1-2,TGTGCCAGCCGCTTAACAGCTAACTATGGCTACACCTTC,CASRLTANYGYTF
TRBV19,TRBD1,-,TRBJ1-1,TGTGCCAGTAGAGGGACAGCGAACACTGAAGCTTTCTTT,CASRGTANTEAFF
TRBV28,-,-,TRBJ1-2,TGTGCCAGCACTCTCCGGCAGGGATATGGCTACACCTTC,CASTLRQGYGYTF
TRBV11-2,-,-,TRBJ1-2,TGTGCCAGCAGCTTAGGTTCAGGGCTGGGTGGCTACACCTTC,CASSLGSGLGGYTF
TRBV12-2,-,-,TRBJ1-1,TGTGCAAGTCGCCCTAACCTGATGAACACTGAAGCTTTCTTT,CASRPNLMNTEAFF
TRBV23-1,TRBD1,-,TRBJ2-1,TGCGCCAGCAGTCAAACGGGACAGGGGAAAAGGTCCTACAATGAGCAGTTCTTC,CASSQTGQGKRSYNEQFF
TRBV5-1,-,-,TRBJ1-2,TGCGCCAGCAGCTTGAAAGGTCAGGATGGCTACACCTTC,CASSLKGQDGYTF
TRBV18,-,-,TRBJ1-5,TGTGCCAGCTCACTAGGGGAAAATCAGCCCCAGCATTTT,CASSLGENQPQHF
TRBV3-1/TRBV3-2,TRBD2,-,TRBJ2-3,TGTGCCAGCAGCCACCCCGGGACTAGCGGGAGGGGCAGACCAGATACGCAGTATTTT,CASSHPGTSGRGRPDTQYF
TRBV11-2,-,once,TRBJ2-1,TGTGCCAGCAGGAGATCCACCTCGAGTTTGGCCTACAATGAGCAGTTCTTC,CASRRSTSSLAYNEQFF
TRBV28,TRBD2,-,TRBJ2-1,TGTGCCAGCAGTACTACTAGCGGGAGGAATGAGCAGTTCTTC,CASSTTSGRNEQFF
TRBV7-8,TRBD2,-,TRBJ2-7,TGTGCCAGCAGCACCTCCGGGACTAGGTTCTACGAGCAGTACTTC,CASSTSGTRFYEQYF
TRBV10-3,-,-,TRBJ2-6,TGTGCCACGAGGACAGTCGCCAACGTCCTGACTTTC,CATRTVANVLTF
TRBV5-1,TRBD1,-,TRBJ1-2,TGCGCCAGCAGCTTGCGACAGGGTCTCAACTATGGCTACACCTTC,CASSLRQGLNYGYTF
TRBV29-1,TRBD1,-,TRBJ1-2,TGCAGCGCCGGGACAGGGTCTAACTATGGCTACACCTTC,CSAGTGSNYGYTF
TRBV24-1,TRBD1,-,TRBJ1-3,TGTGCCACCAGTGATACGACAGGGGGAAACACCATATATTTT,CATSDTTGGNTIYF
TRBV28,-,-,TRBJ2-3,TGTGCCGTCGAGAAGGGGGCAGATACGCAGTATTTT,CAVEKGADTQYF
TRBV7-2,TRBD1,-,TRBJ2-5,TGTGCCAGCAGCTCCACAGGGGGCCTTTGGACCGTAGGCCAAGAGACCCAGTACTTC,CASSSTGGLWTVGQETQYF
TRBV7-8,TRBD2,-,TRBJ2-3,TGTGCCAGCAGCTTACGGGGGGGCGGGACGATGTCAGATACGCAGTATTTT,CASSLRGGGTMSDTQYF
TRBV7-9,TRBD2,-,TRBJ2-5,TGTGCCAGCAGCTCGCTAGCGGGCCCGGAGACCCAGTACTTC,CASSSLAGPETQYF
TRBV10-3,TRBD1,-,TRBJ2-7,TGTGCCATCAGTGGTTCCGACAGGGCAGGGCACGAGCAGTACTTC,CAISGSDRAGHEQYF
TRBV7-9,-,once,TRBJ1-5,TGTGCCAGCAGCATGACAGGTGGCCAGCCCCAGCATTTT,CASSMTGGQPQHF
TRBV11-2,TRBD1,-,TRBJ2-7,TGTGCCAGCAGCTCGACGACAGGGGTCCACGAGCAGTACTTC,CASSSTTGVHEQYF